These T cell receptor beta chains were read from a single sample in a study of blood T cell repertoires in COVID-19. The protocol was immunoSEQ multiplex PCR, while the TCRdb copy is restricted to in-frame clones and leaves out a portion. The data show about 45,000 clones, 88% seen once. The sequencing input was peripheral blood. Receptor source: a human donor in a cohort sampled during active COVID-19. CDR3s leave out the opening cysteine and the closing phenylalanine or tryptophan. A D gene is named only where the DNA matches it firmly.

D	V	J	CDR3
-	TRBV24-1	TRBJ2-3	ATSGGAPTDTQY
-	TRBV19	TRBJ2-7	ASSPRGYEQY
TRBD2	TRBV27	TRBJ2-5	ASIGRGEETQY
TRBD1	TRBV11-2	TRBJ1-1	ASSSWTGNTEAF
-	TRBV6-5	TRBJ2-7	ASSYQGRTYEQY
-	TRBV7-8	TRBJ1-2	ASSLPIPGTSYT
-	TRBV12-3/TRBV12-4	TRBJ1-1	ASSFLTTEAF
TRBD1	TRBV6-5	TRBJ1-6	ASSYGRGNSPLH
-	TRBV11-2	TRBJ2-2	ASSLRATGELF
-	TRBV29-1	TRBJ1-1	SVTDLMNTEAF
TRBD2	TRBV5-1	TRBJ2-5	ASSLPSGQETQY
TRBD1	TRBV5-8	TRBJ1-1	ASSPSLQGMNTEAF
TRBD1	TRBV7-8	TRBJ2-7	ASSPWTGGFSYEQY
TRBD2	TRBV4-2	TRBJ2-3	ASSQTSATDTQY
-	TRBV6-5	TRBJ1-1	ASNGAGWDTEAF
-	TRBV18	TRBJ2-5	ASSPKKEGETQY
TRBD2	TRBV9	TRBJ2-3	ASSDSIAGGSTDTQY
TRBD1	TRBV18	TRBJ2-5	ASSPRGRTGAETQY
-	TRBV6-1	TRBJ1-3	ASSVDQAATGNTIY
-	TRBV7-9	TRBJ2-7	ASSADYYEQY
-	TRBV6-5	TRBJ1-2	ASSLWGDGYT
TRBD1	TRBV5-6	TRBJ1-1	ASSKQGVRGTEAF
TRBD1	TRBV24-1	TRBJ1-5	ATSETGVSQPQH
TRBD2	TRBV7-2	TRBJ2-3	ASSLVAGGQVGVLDTQY
TRBD2	TRBV5-1	TRBJ2-5	ASSPLAGGSQKTQY
-	TRBV30	TRBJ1-2	AWSVSGGYGYT
-	TRBV6-5	TRBJ1-2	ASRDWDSYT
-	TRBV19	TRBJ1-1	ATRGRTWEIEAF
-	TRBV7-6	TRBJ2-5	ASSLLGGGLQETQY
-	TRBV2	TRBJ2-4	ASILDSQAKNIQY
-	TRBV7-6	TRBJ2-5	ASTSATSPQETQY
TRBD2	TRBV4-3	TRBJ2-3	ASSHERGPRTDTQY
-	TRBV10-3	TRBJ1-6	AISLNRPDNSPLH
-	TRBV4-1	TRBJ1-1	ASSHINTEAF